This TCR beta chain stems from a study of blood T cell repertoires in COVID-19 (dated by TCRdb to about 2020). With respect to the entire study: Collaborator samples came from the United States, Italy and Spain and covered acute and convalescent phases of COVID-19. The samples were drawn from two sources: the first 160 participants of the ongoing ImmuneRACE study, and 1,254 subjects contributed by 6 global collaborators. Where HLA class I and class II types were available, the types were taken from metadata supplied by the sample provider, not from assay-based typing. Subjects who had been exposed to COVID-19, were actively infected with it, or had recovered from it provided the deeply sampled blood TCRbeta repertoires that made up the dataset. Sample metadata almost always included a de-identified subject ID, COVID-19 status, age in years and sex. The prospective study material was composed of cDNA or gDNA derived from T cells, B-cell-depleted T cells, or PBMCs. The repertoires were released in a freely available public database meant as a resource for research on the immune response to SARS-CoV-2.

Participants in the prospective study were aged roughly 18 to 89 years, lived in some 24 United States geographic areas, and enrolled through a virtual design. In the prospective study, participants were assigned to cohorts based on the clinical history participants reported in a screening survey and a study questionnaire. Recovered participants in ImmuneRACE Cohort 3 were defined by two consecutive negative NP/OP PCR tests, clearance by a healthcare professional, or resolution of symptoms. In the prospective study, mobile phlebotomists collected whole blood, serum and a nasopharyngeal or oropharyngeal swab from each participant. Prospective study participants could optionally give additional blood draws and questionnaires over an approximately two-month period. Before DNA extraction, blood samples from the prospective study were shipped at room temperature or frozen. Regarding this clone: It lacks a known antigen. Nothing much larger sits one base from this clone, and base qualities are not available.

The immunoSEQ Assay, a bias-controlled multiplex PCR, was used to amplify TCRbeta CDR3 regions from genomic DNA. As for the authors' bioinformatics: The number of nucleated cells in each sample was estimated by amplification of reference gene primers within the assay. To quantify the absolute abundance of each unique TCRbeta CDR3 rearrangement, sequence reads were collapsed and filtered. For each sample, productive Simpson clonality was calculated by taking the square root of Simpson's diversity index across productive rearrangements. TCRdb retrieved this table from immuneACCESS and kept in-frame rearrangements only. Not all clones are present; in checked studies, unresolved V genes account for under half, and no reason is known for the remainder. The V and J calls and clone size come from that table; D and trimming were worked out from the DNA. The sample profile shows over 200,000 clones; over 75% of them were found once. The ten largest clones capture roughly 16% of the sample.

What the authors observed across the whole study: The amount of clinical and demographic metadata varied by source and participant and was provided uncurated.

The sample was PBMCs or T cells enriched from blood (not recorded which). The clonotype comes from a man between 18 and 35 years old who had recovered from COVID-19.

Here the CDR3 is given as CASSFRYRVGTQYF. The sequenced DNA is TGTGCCAGCAGTTTTAGGTACAGGGTGGGGACCCAGTACTTC. The chain couples TRBV27 to TRBJ2-5; the D segment could be TRBD1, given 6 matching bases. According to the germline V gene (reference sequence), CDR1 reads MNHEY and CDR2 reads SMNVEV. At the junction V is shortened by 3 bases and J by 7 bases, with 15 bases in between. The CDR3 starts with the cysteine, ends with the phenylalanine, and has 14 residues. This entry keeps only the CDR3 DNA: 42 bases, framed from base 1.